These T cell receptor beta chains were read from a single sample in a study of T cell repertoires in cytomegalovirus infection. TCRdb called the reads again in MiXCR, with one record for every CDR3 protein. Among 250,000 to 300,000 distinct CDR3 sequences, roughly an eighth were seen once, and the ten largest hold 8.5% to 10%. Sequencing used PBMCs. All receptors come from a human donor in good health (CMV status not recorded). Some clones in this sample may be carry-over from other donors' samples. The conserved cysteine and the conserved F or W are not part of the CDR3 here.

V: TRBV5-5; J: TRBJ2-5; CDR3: ASSWTALQETQY
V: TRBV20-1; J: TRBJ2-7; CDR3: SARADSSYEQY
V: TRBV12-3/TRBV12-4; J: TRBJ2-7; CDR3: ASSPTGIEQY
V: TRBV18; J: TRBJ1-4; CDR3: ASSRTSQKLF
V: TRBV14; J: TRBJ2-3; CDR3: ASSQIKGTAVPDTQY
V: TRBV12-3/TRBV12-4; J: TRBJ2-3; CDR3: ASNRRLTDTQY
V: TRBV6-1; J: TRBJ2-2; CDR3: ASSELLATGELF
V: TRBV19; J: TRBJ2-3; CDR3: ASSYGGDTDTQY
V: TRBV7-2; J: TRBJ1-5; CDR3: ASSPTADSNQPQH
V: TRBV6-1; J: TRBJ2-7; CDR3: ASSASGGFSYEQY
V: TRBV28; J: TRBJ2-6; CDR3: ASSSAGAGANVLT
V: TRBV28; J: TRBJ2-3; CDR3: ASSLLRKSTDTQY
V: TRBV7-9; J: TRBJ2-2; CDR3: ASSLGRQSNTGELF
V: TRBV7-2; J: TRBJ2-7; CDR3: ASSLVPRGEQY
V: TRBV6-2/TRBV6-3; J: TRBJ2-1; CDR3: ASSLGQGLKRDNEQF
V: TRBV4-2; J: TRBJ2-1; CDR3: ASSQITQSSYNEQF
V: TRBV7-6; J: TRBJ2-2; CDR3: ASSRDRVNTGELF
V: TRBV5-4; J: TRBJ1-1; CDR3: ASSYAGGGNTEAF
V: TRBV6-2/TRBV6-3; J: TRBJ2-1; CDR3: ASSLAGGPWNEQF
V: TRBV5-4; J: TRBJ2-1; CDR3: ASSSERVYNEQF
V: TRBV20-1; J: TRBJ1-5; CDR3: SPRERNLNQPQH
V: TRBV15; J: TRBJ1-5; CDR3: ATSKKQGSNQPQH
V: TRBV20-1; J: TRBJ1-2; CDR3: SAYRTGGYGYT
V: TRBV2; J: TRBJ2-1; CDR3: ASSDLAGGSYNEQF
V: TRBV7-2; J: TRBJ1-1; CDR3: ASSRQSLRNTEAF
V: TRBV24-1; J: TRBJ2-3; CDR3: ATSDLGEDTQY